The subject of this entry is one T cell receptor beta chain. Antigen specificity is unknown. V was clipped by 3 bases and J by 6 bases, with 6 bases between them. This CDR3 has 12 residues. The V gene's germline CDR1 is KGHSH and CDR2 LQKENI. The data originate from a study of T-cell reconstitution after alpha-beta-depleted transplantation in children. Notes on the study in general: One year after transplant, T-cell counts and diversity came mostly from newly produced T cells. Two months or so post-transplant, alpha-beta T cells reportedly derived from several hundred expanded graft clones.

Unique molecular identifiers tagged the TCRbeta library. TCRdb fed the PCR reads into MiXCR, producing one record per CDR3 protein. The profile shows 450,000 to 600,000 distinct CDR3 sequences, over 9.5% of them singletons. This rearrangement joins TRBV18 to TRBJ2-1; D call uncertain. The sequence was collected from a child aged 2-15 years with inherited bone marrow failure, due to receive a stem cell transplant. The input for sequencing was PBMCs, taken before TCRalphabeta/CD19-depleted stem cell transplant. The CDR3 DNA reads TGTGCCAGCTCACCGCTAGTCAATGAGCAGTTCTTC. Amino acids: CASSPLVNEQFF.